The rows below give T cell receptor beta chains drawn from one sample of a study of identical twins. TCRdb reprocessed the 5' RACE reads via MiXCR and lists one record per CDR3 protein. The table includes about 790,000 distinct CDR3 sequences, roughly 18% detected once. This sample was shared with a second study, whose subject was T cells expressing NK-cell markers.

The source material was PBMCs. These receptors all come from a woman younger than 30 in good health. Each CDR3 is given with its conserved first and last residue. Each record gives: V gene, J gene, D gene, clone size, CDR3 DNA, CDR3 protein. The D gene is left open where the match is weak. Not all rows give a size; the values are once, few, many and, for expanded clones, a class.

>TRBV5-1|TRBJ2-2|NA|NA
TGCGCCAGCAGCTTGTCAGCGGGTAGGGGCGGGGAGCTGTTTTTT
CASSLSAGRGGELFF
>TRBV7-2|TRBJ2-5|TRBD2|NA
TGTGCCAGCAGCCGATTAGCGGGAGGAGCCGGTGAGACCCAGTACTTC
CASSRLAGGAGETQYF
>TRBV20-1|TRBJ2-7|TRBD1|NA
TGCAGTGCTAGAGATTTGGCTGGACAGGGTCCATACGAGCAGTACTTC
CSARDLAGQGPYEQYF
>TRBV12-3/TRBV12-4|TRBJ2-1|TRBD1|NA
TGTGCCAGCACCCCCGCAGGGACAGGGGCGGTCTTC
CASTPAGTGAVF
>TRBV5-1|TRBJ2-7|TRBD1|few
TGCGCCAGCACTCCGGGACAGGCCAGGTGGGAGCAGTACTTC
CASTPGQARWEQYF
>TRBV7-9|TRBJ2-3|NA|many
TGTGCCAGCAGCTTAAAACGAGGGCCTACAGATACGCAGTATTTT
CASSLKRGPTDTQYF
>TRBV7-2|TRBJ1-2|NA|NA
TGTGCCAGCAGCTTAGCAGGGAATTTGAACTATGGCTACACCTTC
CASSLAGNLNYGYTF
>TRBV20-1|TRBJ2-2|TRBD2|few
TGCAGTGCTAGGTTAGCGGGAGCGAACACCGGGGAGCTGTTTTTT
CSARLAGANTGELFF
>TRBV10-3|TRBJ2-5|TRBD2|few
TGTGCCATCCGGACTAGCGGGGGCCAAGAGACCCAGTACTTC
CAIRTSGGQETQYF
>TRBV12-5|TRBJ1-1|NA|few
TGTGCTAGTGGTTTGGGCCGGGGATACACTGAAGCTTTCTTT
CASGLGRGYTEAFF
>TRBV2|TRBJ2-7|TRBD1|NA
TGTGCCAGCAGAAGGACAGGGCTAAGCGAGCAGTACTTC
CASRRTGLSEQYF
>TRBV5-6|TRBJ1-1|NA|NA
TGTGCCAGCAGCCCCGTGCAGGGTGAGGAAGCTTTCTTT
CASSPVQGEEAFF
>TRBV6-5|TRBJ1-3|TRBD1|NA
TGTGCCAGCAGTTACCATGGACAGGGGAAAGGAAACACCATATATTTT
CASSYHGQGKGNTIYF
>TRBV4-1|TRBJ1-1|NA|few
TGCGCCAGCAGCCATTGGAATTCTGAAGCTTTCTTT
CASSHWNSEAFF
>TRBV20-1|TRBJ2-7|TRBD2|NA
TGCAGTGCCGGAACTAGCGGGAGAGGCTACGAGCAGTACTTC
CSAGTSGRGYEQYF
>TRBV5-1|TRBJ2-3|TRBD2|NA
TGCGCCAGCAGTCCCCACCTAGCGGCTACAGATACGCAGTATTTT
CASSPHLAATDTQYF
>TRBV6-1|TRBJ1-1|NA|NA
TGTGCCAGCAACCCTCCTGGACCCCGGGGCACTGAAGCTTTCTTT
CASNPPGPRGTEAFF
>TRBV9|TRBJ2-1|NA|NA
TGTGCCAGCAGCGAGGCAGCCAATACCCGCTACAATGAGCAGTTCTTC
CASSEAANTRYNEQFF
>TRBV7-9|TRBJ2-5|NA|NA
TGTGCCAGCAGCCAGACAGGAGTAGAGACCCAGTACTTC
CASSQTGVETQYF
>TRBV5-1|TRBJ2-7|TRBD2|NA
TGCGCCAGCAGCTTGCGGACTAGCGGGGAGGAGGAGCAGTACTTC
CASSLRTSGEEEQYF
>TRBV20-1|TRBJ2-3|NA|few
TGCAGTGCTAGCGATCGGAGGGGGGGGGACACAGATACGCAGTATTTT
CSASDRRGGDTDTQYF
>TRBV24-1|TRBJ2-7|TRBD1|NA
TGTGCCACCCCCGGGACAGGGATAGCCCCTCACTCCTACGAGCAGTACTTC
CATPGTGIAPHSYEQYF
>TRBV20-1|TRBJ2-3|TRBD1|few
TGCAGTGCTTCCTCGGGACAGGGAACAGATACGCAGTATTTT
CSASSGQGTDTQYF
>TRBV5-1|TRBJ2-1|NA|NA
TGCGCCAGCAGACTGGACTCGAGCAATGAGCAGTTCTTC
CASRLDSSNEQFF
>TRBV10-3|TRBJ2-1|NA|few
TGTGCCGCCCAAGGGAGTGGTTTCGAGCAGTTCTTC
CAAQGSGFEQFF
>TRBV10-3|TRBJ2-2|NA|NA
TGTGCCATCAGTGAGACTAACAGGATGTCCGGGGAGCTGTTTTTT
CAISETNRMSGELFF
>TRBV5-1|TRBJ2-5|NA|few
TGCGCCAGCATGTCGGCGGGGCAAGAGACCCAGTACTTC
CASMSAGQETQYF
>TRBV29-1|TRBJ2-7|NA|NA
TGCAGCGTTGTTGGGCAGGGTGTCCCCTACGAGCAGTACTTC
CSVVGQGVPYEQYF
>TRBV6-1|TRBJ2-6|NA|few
TGTGCCAGCGCCCTAAGGGATGGGGCCAACGTCCTGACTTTC
CASALRDGANVLTF
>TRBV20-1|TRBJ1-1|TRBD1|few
TGCAGGCCTTTCTCGGGACAGAGGATTTTGGAGGAAGCTTTCTTT
CRPFSGQRILEEAFF
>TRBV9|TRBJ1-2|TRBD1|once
TGTGCCAGCAGCGGAGGGGCGGGACAGGGAAACTATGGCTACACCTTC
CASSGGAGQGNYGYTF
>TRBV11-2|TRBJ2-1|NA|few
TGTGCCAGCAGCTTACCGGGGTGGGATGAGCAGTTCTTC
CASSLPGWDEQFF
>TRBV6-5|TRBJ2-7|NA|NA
TGTGCCAGCAGTTCCATACAAGCCATGGTGAAGCTCGAGCAGTACTTC
CASSSIQAMVKLEQYF
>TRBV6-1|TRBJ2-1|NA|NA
TGTGCCAGCGGGGGGGCGTCATACAATGAGCAGTTCTTC
CASGGASYNEQFF
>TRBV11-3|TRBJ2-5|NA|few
TGTGCCAGCAGCTTAGAAGGACGATCCCTCAAAGAGACCCAGTACTTC
CASSLEGRSLKETQYF
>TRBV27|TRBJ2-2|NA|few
TGTGCCAGCAGTTTATATGGGGAAAACACCGGGGAGCTGTTTTTT
CASSLYGENTGELFF
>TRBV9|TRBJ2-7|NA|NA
TGTGCCAGCAGCGTAACGGGTCTCGCCTACGAGCAGTACTTC
CASSVTGLAYEQYF
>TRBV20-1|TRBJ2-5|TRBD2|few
TGCAGTGCTAGGGGGGGGACTAGGAAGGAGACCCAGTACTTC
CSARGGTRKETQYF
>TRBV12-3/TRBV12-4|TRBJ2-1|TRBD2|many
TGTGCCAGCAGTAACCTAGCGGGCCACTCCTACAATGAGCAGTTCTTC
CASSNLAGHSYNEQFF
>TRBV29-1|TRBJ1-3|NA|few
TGCAGCGTTCAGGTCCCTGGAAACACCATATATTTT
CSVQVPGNTIYF
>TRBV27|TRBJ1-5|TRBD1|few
TGTGCCAGCCGGACAGGTCCCTATGGCAATCAGCCCCAGCATTTT
CASRTGPYGNQPQHF